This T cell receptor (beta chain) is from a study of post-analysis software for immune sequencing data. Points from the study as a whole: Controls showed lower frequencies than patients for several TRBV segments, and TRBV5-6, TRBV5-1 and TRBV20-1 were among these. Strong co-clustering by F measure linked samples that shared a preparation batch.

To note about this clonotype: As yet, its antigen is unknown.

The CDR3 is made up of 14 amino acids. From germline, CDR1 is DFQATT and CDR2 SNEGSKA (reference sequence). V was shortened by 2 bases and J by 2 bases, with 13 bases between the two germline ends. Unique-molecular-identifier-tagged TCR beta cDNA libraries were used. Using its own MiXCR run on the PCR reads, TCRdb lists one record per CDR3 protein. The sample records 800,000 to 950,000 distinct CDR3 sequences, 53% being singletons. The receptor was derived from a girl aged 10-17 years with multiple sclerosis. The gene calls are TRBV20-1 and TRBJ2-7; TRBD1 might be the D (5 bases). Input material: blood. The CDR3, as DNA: TGCAGTGCTAGACATCCTGACAGAGCCTACGAGCAGTACTTC. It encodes CSARHPDRAYEQYF.